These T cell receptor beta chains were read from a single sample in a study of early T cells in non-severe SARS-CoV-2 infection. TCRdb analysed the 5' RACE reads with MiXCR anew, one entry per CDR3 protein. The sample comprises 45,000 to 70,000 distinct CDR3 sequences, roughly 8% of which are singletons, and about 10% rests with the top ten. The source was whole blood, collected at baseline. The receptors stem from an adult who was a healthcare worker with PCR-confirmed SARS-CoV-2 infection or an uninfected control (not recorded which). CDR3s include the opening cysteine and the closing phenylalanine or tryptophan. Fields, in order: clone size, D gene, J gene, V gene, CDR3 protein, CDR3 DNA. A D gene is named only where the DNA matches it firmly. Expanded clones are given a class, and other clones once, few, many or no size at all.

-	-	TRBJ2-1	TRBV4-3	CASRGKRNEQFF	TGCGCCAGCAGGGGAAAGCGCAATGAGCAGTTCTTC
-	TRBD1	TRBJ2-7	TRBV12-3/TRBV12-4	CASETQGAYEQYF	TGTGCCAGCGAGACCCAGGGGGCTTACGAGCAGTACTTC
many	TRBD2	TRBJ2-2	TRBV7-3	CASSWTSSSGELFF	TGTGCCAGCAGCTGGACTAGCTCGAGCGGGGAGCTGTTTTTT
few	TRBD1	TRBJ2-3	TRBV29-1	CSVDRDQGTQYF	TGCAGCGTCGACAGGGACCAGGGTACGCAGTATTTT
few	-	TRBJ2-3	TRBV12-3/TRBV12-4	CASRGETDTQYF	TGTGCCAGCAGGGGGGAAACAGATACGCAGTATTTT
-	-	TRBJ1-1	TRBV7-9	CASSFYTEAFF	TGTGCCAGCAGCTTTTACACTGAAGCTTTCTTT
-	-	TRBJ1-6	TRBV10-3	CAISDLGGTNSPLHF	TGTGCCATCAGTGACTTAGGGGGGACTAATTCACCCCTCCACTTT
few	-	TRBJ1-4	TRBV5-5	CASSWGRSNEKLFF	TGTGCCAGCAGCTGGGGACGGTCTAATGAAAAACTGTTTTTT
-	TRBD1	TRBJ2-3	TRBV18	CASSPGQVGDTQYF	TGTGCCAGCTCCCCAGGACAGGTGGGGGATACGCAGTATTTT
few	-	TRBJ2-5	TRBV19	CASSATGYHNTQYF	TGTGCCAGTAGTGCGACGGGATATCATAATACCCAGTACTTC
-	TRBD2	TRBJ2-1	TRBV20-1	CSARDGAGVHEQFF	TGCAGTGCTAGAGATGGAGCGGGAGTCCATGAGCAGTTCTTC